This TCR beta chain was observed in a study of blood T cell repertoires in COVID-19. For the study at large: PBMCs, B-cell-depleted T cells, or T cells provided the cDNA or gDNA that made up the material.

Original processing methods: Cell counts per sample came from amplifying reference gene primers. Here immunoSEQ multiplex PCR was the method, and the copy in TCRdb shows in-frame clones only, minus some. D and trimming come from the DNA, and the V and J calls and clone size come from that table. The sample lists approximately 180,000 clones, around 87% occurring once. V dropped 1 base and J dropped 4 bases, with 9 bases sitting between them. The CDR3 runs to 13 residues. The germline gives CDR1 GTSNPN, CDR2 SVGIG (reference sequence). The sequencing input was peripheral blood. The TCR sequence derives from a man in his forties with active or convalescent COVID-19. This chain connects TRBV30 to TRBJ2-3, with D possibly being TRBD2 (7 bases). This CDR3 reads CAWSGGGSDTQYF. The CDR3 DNA reads TGTGCCTGGAGTGGGGGGGGCTCAGATACGCAGTATTTT.